Reported below is one T cell receptor (beta chain). Its antigen is currently unknown. Primers: 60 Vbeta forward and 13 Jbeta reverse. Repertoires were generated with immunoSEQ multiplex PCR, while TCRdb's copy carries only in-frame clones and drops some. The sample contains around 72,000 clones, roughly 79% of which appear only once. The sample belongs to a study of cytomegalovirus exposure and HLA in healthy donors. The CDR3 runs 15 residues. Germline V lookup: CDR1 SGHRS, CDR2 YFSETQ. Trimming removed 4 bases from V and 4 bases from J; junction bases left unmatched: 8. Notes on the study in general: 16,951 TCR beta sequences were associated with HLA alleles at 0.05 false discovery rate in a later analysis.

The rearrangement links TRBV5-1 to TRBJ1-1, with 9 bases aligning to TRBD1. This clonotype was obtained from a man between 50 and 59 years old in good health and CMV-seronegative. Sequencing was performed on PBMCs. CDR3 coding DNA: TGCGCCAGCAGCATAGAGGGACAGGGAGTCACTGAAGCTTTCTTT. Protein product: CASSIEGQGVTEAFF.